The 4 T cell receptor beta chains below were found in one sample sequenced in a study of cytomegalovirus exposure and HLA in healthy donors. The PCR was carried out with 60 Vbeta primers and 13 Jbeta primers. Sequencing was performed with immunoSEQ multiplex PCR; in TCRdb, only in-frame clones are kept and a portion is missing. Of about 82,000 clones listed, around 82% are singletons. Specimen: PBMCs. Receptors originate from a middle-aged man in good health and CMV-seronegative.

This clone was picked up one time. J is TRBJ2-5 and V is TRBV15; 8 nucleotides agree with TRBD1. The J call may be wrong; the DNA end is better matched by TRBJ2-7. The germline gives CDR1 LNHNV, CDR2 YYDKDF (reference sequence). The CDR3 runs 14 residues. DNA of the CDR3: TGTGCCACCAGCACCGGCGACAGGGGCCACGAGCAGTACTTC. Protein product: CATSTGDRGHEQYF.

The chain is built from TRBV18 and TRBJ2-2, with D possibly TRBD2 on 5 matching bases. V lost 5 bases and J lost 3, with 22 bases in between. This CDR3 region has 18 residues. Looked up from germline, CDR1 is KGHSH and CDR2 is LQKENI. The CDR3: CASSSSKATGSYTGELFF. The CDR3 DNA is TGTGCCAGCTCATCCAGTAAAGCTACGGGATCCTACACCGGGGAGCTGTTTTTT.

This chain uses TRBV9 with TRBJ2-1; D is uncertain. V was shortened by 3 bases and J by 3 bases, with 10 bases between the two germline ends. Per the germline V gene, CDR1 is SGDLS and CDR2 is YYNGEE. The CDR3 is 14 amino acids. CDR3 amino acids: CASSGPQSYNEQFF. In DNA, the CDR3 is TGTGCCAGCAGCGGTCCACAGAGCTACAATGAGCAGTTCTTC.

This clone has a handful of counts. CDR3 in DNA: TGTGCCAGCAGCTTAAGACAGAAGAACACTGAAGCTTTCTTT. It translates to CASSLRQKNTEAFF. The rearrangement uses TRBV7-9 and TRBJ1-1; perhaps TRBD1 as D (5 bases). V was pared by 2 bases and J by 1 base, with 8 bases between. Germline CDR1 is SEHNR and CDR2 is FQNEAQ (reference sequence). This CDR3 has 14 amino acids.